This T cell receptor beta chain was observed in a study of vaccination and CD4 T cells after COVID-19. Study-wide context: Blood was drawn a median around 66 days post second dose, range 14 to 241. Cells were stimulated with overlapping spike peptide pools from SARS-CoV-2, HCoV-NL63, HCoV-OC43 and HCoV-229E.

V lost 0 bases to trimming and J lost 2 bases, with 8 bases between them. Germline V gene lookup returns CDR1 DFQATT and CDR2 SNEGSKA (reference sequence). This CDR3 has 15 amino acids. This clonotype turned up a few times. What it binds is unknown. Indicated treatment: approximately 9-day PBMC culture with coronavirus spike peptide pools or control peptides (ViraFEST assay). Sequence data for DNA of cultured CD4+ T cells were generated by the Oncomine TCR Beta short-read assay. TCRdb reprocessed the PCR reads with MiXCR, giving one entry per CDR3 protein. There are approximately 14,000 distinct CDR3 sequences in the sample; 40% to 65% occur only once, and 10% lies in the top ten.

The sample here was CD4+ T cells from blood, cultured in vitro, taken before SARS-CoV-2 vaccination. V usage is TRBV20-1 and J usage is TRBJ2-6; D is unresolved. This TCR was recovered from a human donor who had recovered from COVID-19. This CDR3 is CSAREEGTGANVLTF. Written as DNA, the CDR3 is TGCAGTGCTAGAGAGGAAGGAACTGGGGCCAACGTCCTGACTTTC.